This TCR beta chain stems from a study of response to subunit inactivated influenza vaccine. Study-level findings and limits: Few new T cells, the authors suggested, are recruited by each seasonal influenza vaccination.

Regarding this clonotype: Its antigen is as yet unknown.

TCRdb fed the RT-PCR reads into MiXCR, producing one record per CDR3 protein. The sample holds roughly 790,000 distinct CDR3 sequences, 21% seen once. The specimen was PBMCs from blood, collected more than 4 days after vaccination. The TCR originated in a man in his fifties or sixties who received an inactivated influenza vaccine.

The DNA for the CDR3 is TGTGCCAGCAGTTTAGGATTAGTCGGGGAGCTGTTTTTT. Amino acid sequence: CASSLGLVGELFF. This rearrangement joins TRBV12-3 or TRBV12-4 to TRBJ2-2; D ambiguous. The CDR3 contains 13 residues. V lost 1 base, J lost 7 bases, and 7 bases lay in between.